One sample yielded the 27 T cell receptor beta chains listed below, sequenced in a study of blood T cells in healthy people across ages. A sample-barcoded 5' primer and a J-beta primer mix were used in a second PCR of roughly 7 to 12 cycles. Each CDR3 protein gets one entry after TCRdb re-called the 5' RACE reads with MiXCR. The repertoire has fewer than 2,000,000 distinct CDR3 sequences, roughly 43% of them found once; the top ten carry 23%. Sequencing was carried out using blood. These receptors came from a human donor in good health.

This sequence joins TRBV7-8 and TRBJ1-2; no reliable D call. Trimming took off 1 base at V and 4 bases at J, with 7 bases between the two ends. The CDR3 is 13 residues long. CDR1 and CDR2 from the germline V gene are SGHVS and FQNEAQ. The CDR3 sequence: CASSLVRTYGYTF. The CDR3 DNA follows: TGTGCCAGCAGCTTAGTACGGACCTATGGCTACACCTTC.

The chain uses TRBV7-6 and TRBJ1-1; no clear D gene. From germline, CDR1 is SGHVS and CDR2 FNYEAQ. Trimming stripped 5 bases from V and 1 base from J, with 8 bases between. This CDR3 has 13 residues. The CDR3, as DNA: TGTGCCAGCAGCCATAGTCAGAACACTGAAGCTTTCTTT. Its translation is CASSHSQNTEAFF.

This clonotype was seen more than once but under ten times. The rearrangement joins TRBV6-2 or TRBV6-3 to TRBJ1-1; TRBD1 matches 7 bases. Trimming took 5 bases from V and 1 from J; bases not matched to a gene: 4. The CDR3 has 14 amino acids. CDR1 and CDR2 (germline): MNHEY, SVGEGT. As DNA, the CDR3 is TGTGCCAGCAGTACACACAGGGGGAACACTGAAGCTTTCTTT. Its protein product is CASSTHRGNTEAFF.

This rearrangement joins TRBV5-1 to TRBJ2-1; unclear D gene. This CDR3 has 15 amino acids. Germline values: CDR1 SGHRS, CDR2 YFSETQ. V was clipped by 4 bases and J by 0 bases, with 11 bases between them. Here the CDR3 DNA reads TGCGCCAGCAGCCCAACCTGGAGCTCCTACAATGAGCAGTTCTTC. Translated, it gives CASSPTWSSYNEQFF.

Concerning this clonotype: This may arise from a read error, as a much more abundant clone is one base away. The chain is built from TRBV5-5 and TRBJ2-1, with D perhaps matching TRBD2 (6 bases). Per the germline V gene, CDR1 is SGHKS and CDR2 is YYEKEE (reference sequence). This CDR3 is built from 15 residues. V lost 6 bases and J lost 5, with 18 bases in between. CDR3 amino acids: CASIPLPTGDNEQFF. DNA for the CDR3: TGTGCCAGCATCCCCCTACCTACGGGAGACAATGAGCAGTTCTTC.

The CDR3 DNA follows: TGCGCCAGCCTCGGGCCGGGGGCAATGGATGAGCAGTTCTTC. Translating it yields CASLGPGAMDEQFF. The rearrangement links TRBV5-1 to TRBJ2-1; D assignment may be TRBD1 or TRBD2 (6 bases each). The germline gives CDR1 SGHRS, CDR2 YFSETQ. V lost 7 bases, J lost 8 bases, and 19 bases lay in between. The CDR3 consists of 14 residues.

This clonotype has ten or more counts. The gene calls are TRBV7-2 and TRBJ1-4; the D gene is possibly TRBD1 (5 bases). CDR3 length: 13 amino acids. The germline V gene encodes CDR1 SGHTA and CDR2 FQGNSA. The V and J ends lost 5 bases and 5 bases respectively, with 9 bases between them. The CDR3 here is CASSQGGNEKLFF. CDR3 bases: TGTGCCAGCAGCCAGGGTGGGAATGAAAAACTGTTTTTT.

This chain links TRBV7-3 with TRBJ2-1; TRBD1 or TRBD2 may be the D gene (5 bases each). Trimming took off 5 bases at V and 9 bases at J, with 11 bases between the two ends. Germline CDR1 SGHTA, CDR2 FQGTGA. The CDR3 has 12 residues. CDR3 in amino acids: CASSATGGEQFF. CDR3 nucleotide sequence: TGTGCCAGCAGCGCTACTGGGGGTGAGCAGTTCTTC.

The chain carries TRBV12-3 or TRBV12-4 and TRBJ2-7; either TRBD1 or TRBD2 may supply D (6 bases each). This CDR3 region has 15 residues. V lost 4 bases and J lost 10, with 23 bases in between. As DNA, the CDR3 is TGTGCCAGCAGTTATGCCAGGGGTGTCGGGGAGGCCCAGTACTTC. Translating it yields CASSYARGVGEAQYF.

The rearrangement uses TRBV4-3 and TRBJ2-3; the match to TRBD1 covers 7 bases. Germline assignment: CDR1 LGHNA and CDR2 YSLEER. V was clipped by 0 bases and J by 0 bases; unmatched bases: 3. CDR3 length: 16 residues. In nucleotides, the CDR3 is TGCGCCAGCAGCCAAGAATTGGGACAGAGCACAGATACGCAGTATTTT. Its protein product is CASSQELGQSTDTQYF.

V and J are TRBV5-1 and TRBJ2-5; TRBD1 might be the D (6 bases). The V end lost 0 bases, the J end lost 7 bases, and 16 bases lay between the germline ends. Germline V lookup: CDR1 SGHRS, CDR2 YFSETQ. CDR3 length: 15 residues. CDR3 bases: TGCGCCAGCAGCTTGGTCCCCAGGGGCTCGGGGACCCAGTACTTC. This gives the protein CASSLVPRGSGTQYF.

This clonotype was counted once. The chain is built from TRBV4-2 and TRBJ1-2; tentative D call: TRBD1 (6 bases). V was clipped by 1 base and J by 2 bases, with 14 bases between them. CDR1 and CDR2 from the germline V gene are LGHNA and YNFKEQ. CDR3 length: 16 amino acids. DNA for the CDR3: TGTGCCAGCAGCCAAGTTATTAGGGGACACAACTATGGCTACACCTTC. Residues: CASSQVIRGHNYGYTF.

The genes are TRBV5-1 and TRBJ2-3; tentatively, D is TRBD1 or TRBD2 (5 bases each). V was trimmed by 6 bases and J by 1 base, leaving 15 bases between them. CDR3 length: 15 residues. Looked up from germline, CDR1 is SGHRS and CDR2 is YFSETQ. The CDR3 region is CASKQGVGGTDTQYF. In DNA, the CDR3 is TGCGCCAGCAAGCAGGGTGTGGGAGGCACAGATACGCAGTATTTT.

The chain employs TRBV12-3 or TRBV12-4 and TRBJ2-1, with D possibly TRBD2 on 5 matching bases. Between the trimmed V and J ends, which lost 3 bases and 9 bases, there was a span of 12 bases. There are 13 residues in the CDR3. CDR3 region: CASSLAGPGEQFF. The CDR3 nucleotides are TGTGCCAGCAGTTTGGCGGGCCCAGGTGAGCAGTTCTTC.

This clonotype came up a few times. V usage is TRBV7-2 and J usage is TRBJ2-5, with 8 bases aligning to TRBD1. The J call is uncertain, as TRBJ2-7 better fits the DNA end. CDR3 length: 15 amino acids. Germline V gene data show CDR1 as SGHTA and CDR2 as FQGNSA. The CDR3 DNA sequence: TGTGCCAGCAGGCCAGGGGGCGCCTCCGGATACGAGCAGTACTTC. This codes for CASRPGGASGYEQYF.

The J gene is TRBJ1-2, the V gene TRBV11-3; a possible D gene is TRBD1 (5 bases). This CDR3 has 17 amino acids. Trimming removed 1 base from V and 3 bases from J, with 18 bases in between. Germline CDR1 SGHNT, CDR2 YENEEA. In DNA form, the CDR3 reads TGTGCCAGCAGCTTAGTTGGCTGGGGGAGGCGGGACTATGGCTACACCTTC. This sequence encodes CASSLVGWGRRDYGYTF. Complete variable domain (other parts from reference TRBV11-3 and TRBJ1-2): EAGVVQSPRYKIIEKKQPVAFWCNPISGHNTLYWYLQNLGQGPELLIRYENEEAVDDSQLPKDRFSAERLKGVDSTLKIQPAELGDSAVYLCASSLVGWGRRDYGYTFGSGTRLTVV.

This clonotype was observed a handful of times. This rearrangement joins TRBV20-1 to TRBJ1-1, with D unclear. CDR3 length: 15 amino acids. CDR1 is DFQATT and CDR2 is SNEGSKA in the germline V gene (reference sequence). V was clipped by 0 bases and J by 1 base, with 12 bases between them. CDR3 residues: CSARDPGKPNTEAFF. The CDR3 DNA sequence: TGCAGTGCTAGAGATCCGGGAAAACCGAACACTGAAGCTTTCTTT.

The chain combines TRBV9 with TRBJ2-1, with TRBD1 as a possible D gene (6 bases). The CDR3 has 13 amino acids. Trimming took 3 bases from V and 8 from J, leaving 12 bases between them. CDR1 and CDR2 (germline): SGDLS, YYNGEE. CDR3 in DNA: TGTGCCAGCAGCGACAGGGTGGGGGATGAGCAGTTCTTC. It is translated as CASSDRVGDEQFF.

This clonotype was found a few times. This chain uses TRBV20-1 with TRBJ1-5; the D gene is possibly TRBD1 (5 bases). CDR3 length equals 14 residues. Germline V gives CDR1 DFQATT, CDR2 SNEGSKA (reference sequence). Deletions cut 3 bases from V and 1 base from J, with 10 bases between. CDR3 bases: TGCAGTGCTAGGCAGGGAAGCAGCAATCAGCCCCAGCATTTT. This codes for CSARQGSSNQPQHF.

In its sample, this clonotype was seen once. The genes are TRBV12-3 or TRBV12-4 and TRBJ2-3; 8 nucleotides line up with TRBD2. This CDR3 spans 14 amino acids. Trimming cost V 6 bases and J 4 bases; bases outside gene matches: 6. CDR3 amino acids: CASRLGRGADTQYF. The CDR3 nucleotides are TGTGCCAGCAGGCTAGGGCGGGGGGCAGATACGCAGTATTTT.

J is TRBJ1-2 and V is TRBV20-1; tentatively, D is TRBD1 (5 bases). Germline values: CDR1 DFQATT, CDR2 SNEGSKA (reference sequence). The CDR3 totals 14 residues. V lost 5 bases, J lost 2 bases, and 15 bases lay in between. The CDR3 sequence is CSAPKADSNYGYTF. Written as DNA, the CDR3 is TGCAGTGCTCCGAAAGCCGACAGCAACTATGGCTACACCTTC.

V and J are TRBV20-1 and TRBJ1-2; maybe TRBD1 (6 bases). V was clipped by 4 bases and J by 0 bases, with 12 bases between them. The CDR3 loop spans 14 amino acids. The germline gives CDR1 DFQATT, CDR2 SNEGSKA (reference sequence). CDR3 in DNA: TGCAGTGCTAAGGGGACACCTCCTAACTATGGCTACACCTTC. This sequence encodes CSAKGTPPNYGYTF.

J is TRBJ1-2 and V is TRBV29-1; no reliable D call. The CDR3 has 13 residues. V dropped 1 base and J dropped 3 bases, with 9 bases sitting between them. CDR1 and CDR2 (germline): SQVTM, ANQGSEA. The CDR3: CSVEVLTDYGYTF. The CDR3 region has the DNA TGCAGCGTTGAAGTCCTAACCGACTATGGCTACACCTTC. The complete variable domain, with remaining parts taken from reference TRBV29-1 and TRBJ1-2, reads SAVISQKPSRDICQRGTSLTIQCQVDSQVTMMFWYRQQPGQSLTLIATANQGSEATYESGFVIDKFPISRPNLTFSTLTVSNMSPEDSSIYLCSVEVLTDYGYTFGSGTRLTVV.

V usage is TRBV7-9 and J usage is TRBJ1-5; D not certain. The V end was cut by 6 bases, the J end by 6 bases, with 24 bases between. Germline loops: CDR1 SEHNR, CDR2 FQNEAQ (reference sequence). The CDR3 spans 17 residues. The CDR3 loop reads CASRLPTNTQRGQPQHF. The DNA of the CDR3 is TGTGCCAGCAGGCTCCCAACCAACACCCAGCGGGGTCAGCCCCAGCATTTT.

This clonotype turned up a few times. This rearrangement joins TRBV7-2 to TRBJ2-4, with D perhaps TRBD1 or TRBD2 (5 bases each). The closer fit of TRBJ2-7 to the DNA end suggests the J call may be wrong. Germline CDR1 SGHTA, CDR2 FQGNSA. The CDR3 loop spans 13 amino acids. The CDR3 loop reads CASSMTRDHEQYF. The CDR3 bases are TGTGCCAGCAGCATGACCAGGGACCACGAGCAGTACTTC.

V is TRBV29-1 and J is TRBJ2-7; 9 nucleotides agree with TRBD1. Trimming at V came to 4 bases and at J to 4 bases, leaving 8 bases not matched to a gene. The germline CDR1 and CDR2 sequences are SQVTM and ANQGSEA. This CDR3 is built from 14 residues. DNA of the CDR3: TGCAGCGTTGGCCCCGGGACAGGGAGATACGAGCAGTACTTC. This translates into CSVGPGTGRYEQYF.

This rearrangement joins TRBV7-2 to TRBJ2-4, with D perhaps TRBD1 or TRBD2 (5 bases each). In germline, CDR1 is SGHTA, CDR2 FQGNSA. V lost 4 bases and J 2 bases, leaving 12 bases between the germline ends. The CDR3 totals 15 residues. The CDR3 DNA reads TGTGCCAGCAGCTGCCAGCAGGGACCCAAAAACATTCAGTACTTC. This codes for CASSCQQGPKNIQYF.